The T cell receptor beta chain under discussion was sequenced for a study of blood T cells in healthy people across ages. In the study overall: Template switching captured about one barcoded beta molecule per two T cells. Study-level points and caveats: Naive T cell percentage showed a strong correlation with the diversity of TCR beta. It was the long-lived donors that had more naive CD4+ cells and higher diversity than aged donors.

Germline V gene sequence: CDR1 SEHNR, CDR2 FQNEAQ (reference sequence). CDR3 size: 14 residues. The V gene lost 3 bases and the J gene lost 4 bases, with 9 bases spanning the gap. Together with a sample-barcoded 5' primer, a J-beta primer mix was included in a second PCR lasting about 7 to 12 cycles. Every single cDNA molecule received a tag from a template-switch adaptor with 12 random nucleotides. Each CDR3 protein is one row after TCRdb ran MiXCR on the 5' RACE reads. This sample has under 2 million distinct CDR3 sequences; approximately 32% occur once, and the top ten carry 11%. A note on this clonotype: The antigen remains undetermined.

The sequence derives from a woman aged 30 to 39 in good health. This sequence joins TRBV7-9 and TRBJ1-4; D remains unclear. Sequenced material: blood. CDR3 region: CASSLEGYNEKLFF. In DNA, the CDR3 is TGTGCCAGCAGCTTGGAGGGTTATAATGAAAAACTGTTTTTT.